One sample yielded the 18 T cell receptor beta chains listed below, sequenced in a study of cytomegalovirus exposure and HLA in healthy donors. PCR amplification relied on 60 Vbeta primers (plus 13 Jbeta primers). Libraries were prepared by immunoSEQ multiplex PCR; TCRdb keeps only in-frame clonotypes and omits some of them. The profile shows 130,000 to 150,000 clones, roughly 80% of them singletons. Input material: PBMCs. These receptors were taken from a woman between 40 and 50 years old in good health and CMV-seropositive.

J is TRBJ2-4 and V is TRBV19, with 7 nucleotides matching TRBD1. Trimming at V came to 5 bases and at J to 6 bases, leaving 7 bases not matched to a gene. The CDR3 covers 14 residues. Germline CDR1 reads LNHDA; CDR2 reads SQIVND (reference sequence). Here the CDR3 reads CASSATGMLNIQYF. The CDR3 bases are TGTGCCAGTAGTGCGACAGGGATGTTAAACATTCAGTACTTC.

The chain is built from TRBV10-3 and TRBJ2-2; TRBD2 agrees at 8 bases. The V and J ends lost 11 bases and 3 bases, in that order; junction bases with no gene match: 8. The CDR3 is made up of 14 amino acids. Germline V gene lookup returns CDR1 ENHRY and CDR2 SYGVKD. This CDR3 reads CAGRPGLDTGELFF. Here the CDR3 DNA reads TGTGCCGGAAGACCGGGACTAGACACCGGGGAGCTGTTTTTT.

The chain links TRBV18 to TRBJ1-1; 7 positions match TRBD1. Per the germline V gene, CDR1 is KGHSH and CDR2 is LQKENI. The CDR3 is made up of 15 amino acids. The junction had 10 bases not matched to a gene; V was cut back by 6 bases and J by 3 bases. CDR3 loop: CASSRMGQLYTEAFF. The CDR3 DNA sequence: TGTGCCAGCTCTCGAATGGGACAGCTCTACACTGAAGCTTTCTTT.

The gene calls are TRBV9 and TRBJ1-2, with 7 positions matching TRBD1. The CDR3 is made up of 14 amino acids. The V gene end was trimmed by 3 bases and the J gene end by 0 bases; junction bases not matched to a gene: 2. Per germline, CDR1 SGDLS and CDR2 YYNGEE. The CDR3 region has the DNA TGTGCCAGCAGCGGGACAGGCACTAACTATGGCTACACCTTC. It is translated as CASSGTGTNYGYTF.

This chain uses TRBV7-6 with TRBJ2-1; TRBD2 aligns across 11 bases. The germline V gene has CDR1 SGHVS and CDR2 FNYEAQ. The CDR3 spans 17 residues. After removal of 1 base from V and 5 bases from J, the junction contained 7 bases not matched to a gene. The CDR3 bases are TGTGCCAGCAGCTTAGTGGCTAGCGGGGGGTCTCACAATGAGCAGTTCTTC. This translates into CASSLVASGGSHNEQFF.

The chain combines TRBV5-1 with TRBJ2-3; TRBD1 might be the D (5 bases). There are 14 residues in the CDR3. V was trimmed by 4 bases and J by 3 bases, leaving 12 bases between them. The germline gives CDR1 SGHRS, CDR2 YFSETQ. CDR3 amino acids: CASSPGKETDTQYF. Here the CDR3 DNA reads TGCGCCAGCAGCCCAGGGAAGGAGACAGATACGCAGTATTTT. The variable domain in full, with the rest retrieved from reference TRBV5-1 and TRBJ2-3, is KAGVTQTPRYLIKTRGQQVTLSCSPISGHRSVSWYQQTPGQGLQFLFEYFSETQRNKGNFPGRFSGRQFSNSRSEMNVSTLELGDSALYLCASSPGKETDTQYFGPGTRLTVL.

The V and J genes are TRBV2 and TRBJ2-1; 7 nucleotides align to TRBD1. CDR1 and CDR2 from the germline V gene are SNHLY and FYNNEI. CDR3 length equals 16 residues. V was pared by 4 bases and J by 7 bases, with 13 bases of the junction left unmatched. CDR3 region: CASSGMGQSTGNEQFF. The CDR3 bases are TGTGCCAGCAGTGGAATGGGACAGAGCACGGGGAATGAGCAGTTCTTC.

This clone came up a few times. The chain recombines TRBV2 with TRBJ1-1; 9 nucleotides line up with TRBD1. Losses at the gene ends were 10 bases for V and 1 base for J; bases not matched to a gene: 13. This CDR3 has 16 amino acids. Germline CDR1 and CDR2: SNHLY and FYNNEI. CDR3 sequence reads: CATLGKPTGGNTEAFF. CDR3 in DNA: TGTGCCACCCTAGGGAAACCGACAGGGGGGAACACTGAAGCTTTCTTT.

This clone was found a few times. This chain links TRBV2 with TRBJ2-7; D perhaps matches TRBD1 (6 bases). Germline CDR1 is SNHLY and CDR2 is FYNNEI. Trimming stripped 8 bases from V and 3 bases from J, with 11 bases between. CDR3 length: 12 amino acids. The CDR3 loop is CASSGQYYEQYF. The CDR3 nucleotides read TGTGCCAGCTCCGGACAGTACTACGAGCAGTACTTC. The variable domain in full, with the rest retrieved from reference TRBV2 and TRBJ2-7, is EPEVTQTPSHQVTQMGQEVILRCVPISNHLYFYWYRQILGQKVEFLVSFYNNEISEKSEIFDDQFSVERPDGSNFTLKIRSTKLEDSAMYFCASSGQYYEQYFGPGTRLTVT.

This clone occurred a few times. The chain links TRBV9 to TRBJ1-5, with D possibly matching TRBD1 (5 bases). Trimming stripped 3 bases from V and 3 bases from J, with 10 bases between. The CDR3 totals 14 residues. CDR1 is SGDLS, CDR2 YYNGEE, per germline. The CDR3, as DNA: TGTGCCAGCAGCGCCCAGGGCTCCAATCAGCCCCAGCATTTT. It codes for CASSAQGSNQPQHF.

The rearrangement uses TRBV28 and TRBJ1-5; no definite D call. CDR1 and CDR2 from the germline V gene are MDHEN and SYDVKM. This CDR3 spans 12 amino acids. The germline V and J ends were trimmed by 10 bases and 6 bases, with 13 bases remaining between them. The DNA for the CDR3 is TGTGCCACCTCCGAGGGCGGTCAGCCCCAGCATTTT. Residues: CATSEGGQPQHF.

This chain joins TRBV6-1 and TRBJ1-2; TRBD1 aligns across 7 bases. The CDR3 runs to 15 residues. V lost 4 bases to trimming and J lost 0 bases; unmatched junction nucleotides: 5. CDR1 and CDR2 from the germline V gene are MNHNS and SASEGT. CDR3 residues: CASSGYRGSNYGYTF. CDR3 in DNA: TGTGCCAGCAGTGGATACAGGGGCTCTAACTATGGCTACACCTTC.

The chain links TRBV27 to TRBJ2-3, with 7 bases lining up with TRBD2. The J segment lost 5 bases and the V segment lost 4 bases, leaving 18 bases of the junction unmatched. From germline, CDR1 is MNHEY and CDR2 SMNVEV (reference sequence). The CDR3 runs to 18 residues. The CDR3 protein is CASSSQILRGMHQDTQYF. The CDR3 DNA reads as TGTGCCAGCAGTTCCCAAATCTTGCGGGGGATGCATCAAGATACGCAGTATTTT.

The chain links TRBV6-5 to TRBJ2-7; D is unresolved. This CDR3 is 12 amino acids long. V was trimmed by 2 bases and J by 9 bases, leaving 11 bases between them. CDR1 and CDR2 from the germline V gene are MNHEY and SVGAGI. This chain's CDR3 is CASSYGFGWQYF. The CDR3 DNA sequence: TGTGCCAGCAGTTACGGGTTCGGGTGGCAGTACTTC.

J is TRBJ1-1 and V is TRBV19; 7 bases fit TRBD1. The junction had 2 bases not matched to a gene; V was cut back by 3 bases and J by 1 base. Germline-derived CDR1 and CDR2 are LNHDA and SQIVND (reference sequence). This CDR3 is built from 14 residues. The CDR3 spells CASSIQGGNTEAFF. As DNA, the CDR3 is TGTGCCAGTAGTATCCAGGGGGGGAACACTGAAGCTTTCTTT. Together with reference TRBV19 and TRBJ1-1, the CDR3 gives the full variable domain: DGGITQSPKYLFRKEGQNVTLSCEQNLNHDAMYWYRQDPGQGLRLIYYSQIVNDFQKGDIAEGYSVSREKKESFPLTVTSAQKNPTAFYLCASSIQGGNTEAFFGQGTRLTVV.

The genes are TRBV2 and TRBJ1-1, with D perhaps TRBD1 (5 bases). The CDR3 sequence is 16 residues long. CDR1 SNHLY and CDR2 FYNNEI come from the germline V gene. V lost 4 bases and J 3 bases, leaving 18 bases between the germline ends. The CDR3 coding sequence is TGTGCCAGCAGTGTGTTTTGGAGATCGGGGGACACTGAAGCTTTCTTT. The encoded protein is CASSVFWRSGDTEAFF.

This clone was detected a few times. The chain links TRBV5-1 to TRBJ2-5; 8 nucleotides agree with TRBD1. Germline CDR1 and CDR2: SGHRS and YFSETQ. This CDR3 is built from 14 residues. V gave up 4 bases and J gave up 5 bases; unmatched junction bases: 7. CDR3 DNA sequence: TGCGCCAGCAGCCTGACAGGGGATGAGGAGACCCAGTACTTC. Residues: CASSLTGDEETQYF.

The chain joins TRBV19 to TRBJ1-1, with a tentative D call TRBD1 (6 bases). The V and J ends lost 3 bases and 0 bases respectively, with 17 bases between them. The length of the CDR3 is 17 residues. Germline V gene data show CDR1 as LNHDA and CDR2 as SQIVND (reference sequence). The CDR3 region is CASSIEATGHLNTEAFF. For the CDR3, the DNA is TGTGCCAGTAGTATCGAGGCTACGGGACACCTGAACACTGAAGCTTTCTTT.